This paragraph covers one T cell receptor (beta chain) sequence. Its binding antigen is unknown. Base qualities were left out, and no much larger clone turns up one base away. This sample was taken from a study of blood T cells in healthy people across ages (dated by TCRdb to about 2015). Background on the whole study: In model experiments, template switching captured about one uniquely barcoded TCR beta cDNA molecule for every two T cells. Age-related changes in TCR beta repertoire diversity were measured in the study by deep sequencing normalized with unique cDNA molecular identifiers. The donors were divided into four age groups: young (average around 16 years), middle-aged (about 39), aged (about 60) and long-lived (about 84). Donors of different ages were randomly distributed across sequencing lanes to avoid experimental bias. Using the same blood draw, the study looked at two additional independent replicas of 1 million unique cDNA reads for two donors, one aged 18 to 30 and the other aged 80 or older. The study at large found these results: Observed TCR beta diversity per million T cells fell roughly linearly with age, and a significant reduction was already apparent by age roughly 40. Because the CMV infection status of the donors was unknown, age-related changes in expanded clonotypes may potentially have been confounded. Estimates of total diversity based on one million sequenced T cells were regarded as lower bounds and as underestimates. Compared with the aged group, the long-lived group had more naive CD4+ T cells, fewer expanded clones and increased TCR diversity, a pattern suggesting age selection. A strong correlation was found between observed TCR beta diversity and the percentage of naive T cells measured by flow cytometry. Bulk unsorted PBMC profiling prevented conclusive comparison of naive and antigen-experienced compartments.

The germline V gene encodes CDR1 SQVTM and CDR2 ANQGSEA. From cysteine to phenylalanine, the CDR3 is 13 amino acids long. Solely the CDR3 DNA is kept, with 39 bases framed from the first base. V lost 4 bases and J lost 1 base; the stretch between them is 10 bases long. Libraries were prepared through 5' RACE. The data were produced on an Illumina HiSeq 2500. A second roughly 6 to 12 cycle PCR used a sample-barcoded 5' primer and a J-beta primer mix. A unique molecular identifier was introduced onto each TCR beta cDNA molecule by a template-switch 5' adaptor carrying 12 random nucleotides. Each sample yielded at least 2.5 million CDR3-containing paired-end reads. The Mint cDNA synthesis kit, primed by a TRBC-specific oligonucleotide, was used to synthesize first-strand cDNA from all RNA. After uracil-DNA glycosylase treatment, a first 18-cycle PCR used universal primers M1SS and BC2_uni_R on all cDNA. The original methods were these. Each sample was normalized by randomly selecting 1 million high-quality reads, each carrying a distinct molecular identifier. Instead of being binned into consensus sequences, reads with shared molecular identifiers were discarded. CDR3 identification, clonotype clustering and error correction used MiTCR with a Q25 quality threshold and the strictest error-elimination algorithm. A nonparametric unseen species model with Euler transformation was used to estimate a lower bound on total TCR beta diversity. TCRdb cleaned the public reads at Q25 with fastp, built clones with MiXCR and kept in-frame beta chains. Every distinct CDR3 protein forms one entry, paired with its most common genes and DNA. The V and J calls, along with clone size, are taken from TCRdb and not from the paper's own processing. The sample includes under 850,000 distinct CDR3 sequences, with 35% to 40% observed a single time. Clones ranked in the top ten supply under 15% of the sample.

The donors were 40 or so Caucasian individuals from Russia, aged 6 to 90 years, who were systemically healthy. Each donor gave about 9.7 milliliters of peripheral blood, drawn into EDTA-treated Vacutainer tubes. Ficoll-Paque density-gradient centrifugation was used to isolate PBMCs, with at least 6.5 million per sample. Total RNA, at least 5.5 micrograms per sample, was extracted from PBMCs with Trizol reagent. Naive CD45RAhigh/CD27high T cell percentages were measured by flow cytometry on a PBMC aliquot from every donor. This TCR came from a man in his late teens or twenties in good health. This chain is built from TRBV29-1 and TRBJ1-1, with the identity of the D gene unclear. The source material was blood. The sequence in DNA is TGCAGCGTTGTGAGTCTTGGGAACACTGAAGCTTTCTTT. This codes for CSVVSLGNTEAFF.